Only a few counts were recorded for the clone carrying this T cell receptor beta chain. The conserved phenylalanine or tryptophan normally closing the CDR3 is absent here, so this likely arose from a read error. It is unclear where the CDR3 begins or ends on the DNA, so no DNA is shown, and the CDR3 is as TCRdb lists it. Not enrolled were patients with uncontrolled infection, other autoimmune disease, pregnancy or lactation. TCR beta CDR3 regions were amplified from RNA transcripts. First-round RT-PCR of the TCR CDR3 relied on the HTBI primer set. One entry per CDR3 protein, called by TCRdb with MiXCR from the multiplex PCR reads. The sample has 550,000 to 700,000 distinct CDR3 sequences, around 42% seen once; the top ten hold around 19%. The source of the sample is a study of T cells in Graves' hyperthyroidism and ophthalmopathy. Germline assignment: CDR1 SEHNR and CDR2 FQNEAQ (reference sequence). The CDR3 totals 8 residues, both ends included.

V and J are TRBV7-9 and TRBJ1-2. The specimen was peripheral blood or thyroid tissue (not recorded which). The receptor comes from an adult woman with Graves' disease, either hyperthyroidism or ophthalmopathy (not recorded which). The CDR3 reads CASSRFFG.